This T cell receptor (beta chain) comes out of a study of T cells in Graves' hyperthyroidism and ophthalmopathy. Points from the study as a whole: Blood also showed most of the thyroid clonotypes that were expanded above 0.001.

V dropped 0 bases and J dropped 5 bases, with 7 bases sitting between them. CDR1 and CDR2 (germline): SGHTA, FQGNSA. There are 13 residues in the CDR3. TCR beta CDR3 regions were amplified from RNA. First-round RT-PCR with HTBI primers amplified the TCR CDR3 region. One entry per CDR3 protein, called by TCRdb with MiXCR from the multiplex PCR reads. This table holds 300,000 to 400,000 distinct CDR3 sequences, approximately 18% found once. This clonotype was seen ten or more times. Its target is not known. With duration under 3 months, ophthalmopathy was active: Clinical Activity Score at least 3, NOSPECS at least 4. Exclusion criteria comprised uncontrolled infection, other autoimmune disease, pregnancy or lactation.

Material for sequencing was blood. The origin of this receptor is a man aged 18 to 30 with Graves' ophthalmopathy. The chain joins TRBV7-2 to TRBJ1-2; D gene ambiguous. Here the CDR3 reads CASSLATGYGYTF. For the CDR3, the DNA is TGTGCCAGCAGCTTAGCGACGGGATATGGCTACACCTTC.